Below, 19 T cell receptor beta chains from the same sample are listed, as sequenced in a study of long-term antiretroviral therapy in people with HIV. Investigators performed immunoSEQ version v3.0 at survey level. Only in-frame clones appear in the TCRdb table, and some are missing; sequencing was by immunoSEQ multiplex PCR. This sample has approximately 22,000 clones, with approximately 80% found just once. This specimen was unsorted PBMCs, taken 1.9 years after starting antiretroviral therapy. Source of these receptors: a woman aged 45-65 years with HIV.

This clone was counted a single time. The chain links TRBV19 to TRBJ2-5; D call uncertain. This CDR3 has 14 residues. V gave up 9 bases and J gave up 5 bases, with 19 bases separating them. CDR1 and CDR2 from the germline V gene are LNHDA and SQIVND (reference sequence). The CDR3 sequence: CASKLQWGTETQYF. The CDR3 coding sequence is TGTGCCAGCAAACTACAATGGGGAACGGAGACCCAGTACTTC.

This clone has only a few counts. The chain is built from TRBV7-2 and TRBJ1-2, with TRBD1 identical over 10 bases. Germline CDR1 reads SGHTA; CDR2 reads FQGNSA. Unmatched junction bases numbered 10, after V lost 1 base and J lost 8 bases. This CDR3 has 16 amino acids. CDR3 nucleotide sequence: TGTGCCAGCAGCTTAGAAGGGACAGGGGCCTGGGAGGGCTACACCTTC. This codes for CASSLEGTGAWEGYTF.

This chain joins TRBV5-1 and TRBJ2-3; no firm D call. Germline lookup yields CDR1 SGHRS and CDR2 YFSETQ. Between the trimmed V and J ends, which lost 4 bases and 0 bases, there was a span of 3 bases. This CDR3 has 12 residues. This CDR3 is CASSVSTDTQYF. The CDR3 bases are TGCGCCAGCAGCGTCAGCACAGATACGCAGTATTTT.

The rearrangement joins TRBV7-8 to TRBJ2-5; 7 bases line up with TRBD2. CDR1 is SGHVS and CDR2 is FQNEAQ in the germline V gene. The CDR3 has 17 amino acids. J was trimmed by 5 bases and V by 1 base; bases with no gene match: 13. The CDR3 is CASSLGLERGSHETQYF. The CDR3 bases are TGTGCCAGCAGCTTAGGCCTGGAGCGGGGTAGCCACGAGACCCAGTACTTC.

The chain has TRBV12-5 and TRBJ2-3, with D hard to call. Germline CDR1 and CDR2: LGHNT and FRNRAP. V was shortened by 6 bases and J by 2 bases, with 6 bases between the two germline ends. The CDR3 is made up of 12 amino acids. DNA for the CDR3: TGTGCTAGTGGAACCAACACAGATACGCAGTATTTT. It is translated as CASGTNTDTQYF.

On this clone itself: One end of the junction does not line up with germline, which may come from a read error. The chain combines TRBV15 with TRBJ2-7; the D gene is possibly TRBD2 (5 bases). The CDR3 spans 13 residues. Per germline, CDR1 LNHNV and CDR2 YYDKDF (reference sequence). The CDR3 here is CATSREELGLLTF. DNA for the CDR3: TGTGCCACCAGCAGAGAGGAGTTAGGACTTCTCACTTTC.

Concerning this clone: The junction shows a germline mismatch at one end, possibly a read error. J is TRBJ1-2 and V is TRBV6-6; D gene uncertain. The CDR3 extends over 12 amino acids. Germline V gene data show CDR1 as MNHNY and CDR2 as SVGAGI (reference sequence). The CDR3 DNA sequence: TGTGCCTGCAGCCCGGGAAACTATGGCTACACCTTC. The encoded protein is CACSPGNYGYTF.

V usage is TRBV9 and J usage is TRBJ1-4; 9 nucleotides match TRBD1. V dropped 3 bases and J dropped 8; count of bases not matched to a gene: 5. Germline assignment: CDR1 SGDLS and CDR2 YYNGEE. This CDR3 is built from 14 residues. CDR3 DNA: TGTGCCAGCAGCGGAGGGACAGGGATCGAAAAACTGTTTTTT. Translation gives CASSGGTGIEKLFF.

The CDR3 nucleotides are TGTGCCAGCAGCTTAGGACAGAGTGCAACTAATGAAAAACTGTTTTTT. This sequence encodes CASSLGQSATNEKLFF. The V gene is TRBV7-9, the J gene TRBJ1-4; a weak D match, TRBD1 (5 bases). This CDR3 contains 16 residues. Trimming removed 1 base at V and 0 bases at J, with 9 bases between. Germline CDR1 is SEHNR and CDR2 is FQNEAQ (reference sequence).

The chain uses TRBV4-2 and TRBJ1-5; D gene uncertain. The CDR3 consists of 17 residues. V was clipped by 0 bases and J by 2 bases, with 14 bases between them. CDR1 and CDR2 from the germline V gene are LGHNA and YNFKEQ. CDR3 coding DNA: TGTGCCAGCAGCCAAGATTGGCAGGACGTTGGCAATCAGCCCCAGCATTTT. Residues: CASSQDWQDVGNQPQHF.

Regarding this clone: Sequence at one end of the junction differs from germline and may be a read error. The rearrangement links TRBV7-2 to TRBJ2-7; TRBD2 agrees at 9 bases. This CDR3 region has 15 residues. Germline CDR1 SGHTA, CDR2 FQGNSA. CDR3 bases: TGTGCCAGCAGCCAACGGACCCCTGGCGGGGGGGCCTTTGACTTC. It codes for CASSQRTPGGGAFDF.

The CDR3 coding sequence is TGCGCCAGCAGCCAAGATTTGGGACAGGGTAATGAAAAACTGTTTTTT. This sequence encodes CASSQDLGQGNEKLFF. The V and J genes are TRBV4-3 and TRBJ1-4; TRBD1 aligns across 9 bases. Trimming removed 0 bases from V and 4 bases from J; junction bases left unmatched: 3. The length of the CDR3 is 16 residues. Germline V gene sequence: CDR1 LGHNA, CDR2 YSLEER.

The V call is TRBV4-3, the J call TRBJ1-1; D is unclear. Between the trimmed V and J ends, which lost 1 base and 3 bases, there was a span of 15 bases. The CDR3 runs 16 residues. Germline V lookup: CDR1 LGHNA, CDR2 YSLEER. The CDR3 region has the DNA TGCGCCAGCAGCCAAGCCATAGAGACGGTAGACACTGAAGCTTTCTTT. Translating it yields CASSQAIETVDTEAFF.

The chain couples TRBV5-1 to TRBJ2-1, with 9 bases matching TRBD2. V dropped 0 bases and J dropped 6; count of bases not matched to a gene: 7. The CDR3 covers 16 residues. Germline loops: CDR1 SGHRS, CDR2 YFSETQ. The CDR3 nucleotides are TGCGCCAGCAGCTTGGAGTTAGCGGGGGCTGCCAATGAGCAGTTCTTC. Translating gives CASSLELAGAANEQFF.

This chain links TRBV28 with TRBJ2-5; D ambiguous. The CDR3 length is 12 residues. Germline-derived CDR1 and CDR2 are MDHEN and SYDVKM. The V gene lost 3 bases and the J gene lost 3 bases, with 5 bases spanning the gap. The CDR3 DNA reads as TGTGCCAGCAGTTTTACGGAAGAGACCCAGTACTTC. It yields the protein CASSFTEETQYF.

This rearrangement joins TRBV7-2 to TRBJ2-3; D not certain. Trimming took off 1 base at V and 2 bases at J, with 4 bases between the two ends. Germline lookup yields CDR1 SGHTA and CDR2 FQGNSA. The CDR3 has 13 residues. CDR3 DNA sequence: TGTGCCAGCAGCTTAGAACCCACAGATACGCAGTATTTT. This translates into CASSLEPTDTQYF.

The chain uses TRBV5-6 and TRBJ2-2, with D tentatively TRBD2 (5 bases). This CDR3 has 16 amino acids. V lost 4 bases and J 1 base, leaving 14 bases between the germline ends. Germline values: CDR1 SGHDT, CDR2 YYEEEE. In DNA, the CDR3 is TGTGCCAGCAGCGCATCACCCGGGAAGAACACCGGGGAGCTGTTTTTT. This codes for CASSASPGKNTGELFF.

As DNA, the CDR3 is TGTGCCATCAACGACAGGGGGGTGGGGGAGACCCAGTACTTC. Protein sequence: CAINDRGVGETQYF. The chain is built from TRBV10-3 and TRBJ2-5; 9 positions match TRBD1. The germline CDR1 and CDR2 sequences are ENHRY and SYGVKD. The length of the CDR3 is 14 residues. The trim removed 7 bases at V and 5 bases at J, leaving 8 bases unmatched.

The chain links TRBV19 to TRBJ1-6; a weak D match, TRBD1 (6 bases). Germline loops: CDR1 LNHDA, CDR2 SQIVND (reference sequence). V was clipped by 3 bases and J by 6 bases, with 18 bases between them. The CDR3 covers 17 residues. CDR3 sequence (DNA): TGTGCCAGTAGTATGGGTTCTAGGGGGGCAACTAATTCACCCCTCCACTTT. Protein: CASSMGSRGATNSPLHF.